This T cell receptor beta chain is from a study of human T cells and chemical hapten exposure. Broader study findings: Following DPC sensitization, TCRs present above 1 in 1000 frequency showed no change. There was alopecia in the donors, so their immune response may differ from that of healthy people.

Time point specified: pre-sensitization, week 0. Described treatment: therapeutic diphenylcyclopropenone sensitization with weekly scalp DPC. On this clonotype: Its target is unknown.

The ends were cut back, 0 bases at V and 1 base at J, with 18 bases in the middle. Germline CDR1 is DFQATT and CDR2 is SNEGSKA (reference sequence). This CDR3 has 18 amino acids. TCRdb used MiXCR to reprocess the RACE reads, holding one entry per CDR3 protein. The table includes more than 150,000 distinct CDR3 sequences, 25% to 35% detected once. The sequence was collected from a woman in her thirties with alopecia areata. Some clones in this sample may be carry-over from other donors' samples. The gene calls are TRBV20-1 and TRBJ2-2; TRBD2 might be the D (5 bases). This specimen was whole blood, taken in connection with sensitization to the hapten diphenylcyclopropenone (DPC). DNA of the CDR3: TGCAGTGCTAGAGATCCGTGGGGTAAACTAGGGAACACCGGGGAGCTGTTTTTT. Protein: CSARDPWGKLGNTGELFF.